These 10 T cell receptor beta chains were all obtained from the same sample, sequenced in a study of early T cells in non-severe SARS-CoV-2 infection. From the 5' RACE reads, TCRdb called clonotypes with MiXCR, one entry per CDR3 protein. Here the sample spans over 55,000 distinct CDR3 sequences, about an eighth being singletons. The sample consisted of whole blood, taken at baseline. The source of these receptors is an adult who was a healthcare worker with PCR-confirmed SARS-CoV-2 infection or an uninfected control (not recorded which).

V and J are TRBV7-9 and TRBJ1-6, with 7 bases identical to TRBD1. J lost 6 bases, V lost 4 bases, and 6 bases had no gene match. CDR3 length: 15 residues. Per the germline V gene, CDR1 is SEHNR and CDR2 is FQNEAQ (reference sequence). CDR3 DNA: TGTGCCAGCAGCTCAAAACAGGGGCCTAATTCACCCCTCCACTTT. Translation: CASSSKQGPNSPLHF.

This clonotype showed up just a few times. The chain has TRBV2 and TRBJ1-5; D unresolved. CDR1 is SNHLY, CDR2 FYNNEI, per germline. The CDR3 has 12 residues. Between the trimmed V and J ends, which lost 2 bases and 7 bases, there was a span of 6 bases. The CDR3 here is CASSESLQPQHF. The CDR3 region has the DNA TGTGCCAGCAGTGAAAGTCTACAGCCCCAGCATTTT.

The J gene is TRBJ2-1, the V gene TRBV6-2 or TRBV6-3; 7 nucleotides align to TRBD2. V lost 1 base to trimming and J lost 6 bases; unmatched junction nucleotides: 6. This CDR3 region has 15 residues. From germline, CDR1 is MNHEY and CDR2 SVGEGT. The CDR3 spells CASSYFPPGGNEQFF. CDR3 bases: TGTGCCAGCAGTTACTTCCCCCCGGGGGGCAATGAGCAGTTCTTC.

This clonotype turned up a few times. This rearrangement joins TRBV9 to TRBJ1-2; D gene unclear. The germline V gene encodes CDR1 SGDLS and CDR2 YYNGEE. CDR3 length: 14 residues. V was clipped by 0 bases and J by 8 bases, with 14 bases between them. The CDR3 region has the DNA TGTGCCAGCAGCGTAGGTCCGGGTATCGGCGGCTACACCTTC. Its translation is CASSVGPGIGGYTF.

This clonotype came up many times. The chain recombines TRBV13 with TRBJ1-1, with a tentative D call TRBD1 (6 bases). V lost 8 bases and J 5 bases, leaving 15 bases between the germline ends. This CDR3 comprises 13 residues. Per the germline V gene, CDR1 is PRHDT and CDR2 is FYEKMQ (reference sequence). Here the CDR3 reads CASHGTGRTEAFF. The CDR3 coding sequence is TGTGCCAGCCATGGCACAGGGAGGACTGAAGCTTTCTTT. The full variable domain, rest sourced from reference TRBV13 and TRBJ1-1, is AAGVIQSPRHLIKEKRETATLKCYPIPRHDTVYWYQQGPGQDPQFLISFYEKMQSDKGSIPDRFSAQQFSDYHSELNMSSLELGDSALYFCASHGTGRTEAFFGQGTRLTVV.

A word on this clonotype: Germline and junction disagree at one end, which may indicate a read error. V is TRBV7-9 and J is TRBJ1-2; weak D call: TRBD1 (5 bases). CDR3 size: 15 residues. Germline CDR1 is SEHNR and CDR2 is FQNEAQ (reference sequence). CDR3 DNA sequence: TGTGTCAGCAGCATAAGACAGTCCGAACCGTATGGCTACACCTTC. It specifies CVSSIRQSEPYGYTF.

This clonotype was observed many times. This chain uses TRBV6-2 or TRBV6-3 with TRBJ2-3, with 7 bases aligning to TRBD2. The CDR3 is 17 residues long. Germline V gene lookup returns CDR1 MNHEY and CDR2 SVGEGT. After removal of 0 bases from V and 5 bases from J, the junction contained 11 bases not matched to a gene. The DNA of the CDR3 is TGTGCCAGCAGTTACTCGATGGAATGGGGGGGTAAAGATACGCAGTATTTT. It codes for CASSYSMEWGGKDTQYF.

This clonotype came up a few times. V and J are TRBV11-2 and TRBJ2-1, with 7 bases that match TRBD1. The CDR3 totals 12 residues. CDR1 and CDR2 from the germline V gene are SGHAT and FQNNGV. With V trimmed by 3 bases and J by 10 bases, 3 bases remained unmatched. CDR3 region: CASSLVGQEQFF. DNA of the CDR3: TGTGCCAGCAGCTTGGTGGGACAGGAGCAGTTCTTC. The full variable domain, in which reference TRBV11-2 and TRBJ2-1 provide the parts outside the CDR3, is EAGVAQSPRYKIIEKRQSVAFWCNPISGHATLYWYQQILGQGPKLLIQFQNNGVVDDSQLPKDRFSAERLKGVDSTLKIQPAKLEDSAVYLCASSLVGQEQFFGPGTRLTVL.

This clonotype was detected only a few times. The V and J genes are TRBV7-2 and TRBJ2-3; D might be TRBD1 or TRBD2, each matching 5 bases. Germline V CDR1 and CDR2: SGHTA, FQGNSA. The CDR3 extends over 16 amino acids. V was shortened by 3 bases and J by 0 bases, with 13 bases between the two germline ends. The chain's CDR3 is CASSFRDLLSTDTQYF. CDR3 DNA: TGTGCCAGCAGCTTCAGGGACCTCTTAAGCACAGATACGCAGTATTTT.

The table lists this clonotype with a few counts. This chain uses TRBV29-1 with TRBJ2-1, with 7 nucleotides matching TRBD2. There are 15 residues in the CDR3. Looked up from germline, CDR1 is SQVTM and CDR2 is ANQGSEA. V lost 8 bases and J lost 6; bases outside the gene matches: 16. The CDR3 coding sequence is TGCAGCTTTACAGCGGGGATCTCTCCTAGCAATGAGCAGTTCTTC. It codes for CSFTAGISPSNEQFF.